This TCR beta chain comes out of a study of T-cell reconstitution after alpha-beta-depleted transplantation in children. TCRbeta library preparation incorporated unique molecular identifiers. One entry per CDR3 protein results from TCRdb running MiXCR on the PCR reads. This table has 490,000 or so distinct CDR3 sequences, roughly an eighth appearing once. The V segment lost 2 bases and the J segment 7 bases; nucleotides outside the gene matches: 7. The CDR3 contains 15 residues. Per the germline V gene, CDR1 is SGHRS and CDR2 is YFSETQ. In its sample, this clonotype was seen a few times. Specimen: PBMCs from the stem cell graft donor, collected from the stem cell graft. The chain has TRBV5-1 and TRBJ2-2; 8 bases agree with TRBD1. This TCR was sampled from a human donor who donated a stem cell graft to a child with combined immunodeficiency. CDR3 coding DNA: TGCGCCAGCAGCTTTTTAGGACAGGGAGACGGGGAGCTGTTTTTT. Protein: CASSFLGQGDGELFF.